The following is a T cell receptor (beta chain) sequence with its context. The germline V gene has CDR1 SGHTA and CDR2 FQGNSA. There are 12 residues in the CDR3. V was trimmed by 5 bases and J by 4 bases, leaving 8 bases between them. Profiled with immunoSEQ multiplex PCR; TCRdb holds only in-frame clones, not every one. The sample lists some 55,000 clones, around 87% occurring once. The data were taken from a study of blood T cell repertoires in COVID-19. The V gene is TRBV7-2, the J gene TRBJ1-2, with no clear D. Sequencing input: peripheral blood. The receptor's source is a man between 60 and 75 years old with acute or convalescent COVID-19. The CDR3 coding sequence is TGTGCCAGCAGCATTATCCCCTATGGCTACACCTTC. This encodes CASSIIPYGYTF.